This TCR beta chain was documented in a study of cytotoxic CD8 clonotypes in ibrutinib-treated CLL. In the study overall: Over 10 relapsed/refractory, more than 14 treatment-naive; under 18 IGHV unmutated. Partial response was seen in around 25 patients and complete response in 2; after median around 72 months, about 14 stayed remitted, about 12 progressed.

Repertoires were generated with immunoSEQ multiplex PCR, while TCRdb's copy carries only in-frame clones and drops some. This sample yields roughly 190,000 clones, of which 55% to 85% are seen a single time; around 15% belongs to the top ten. V was cut by 3 bases and J by 6 bases, with 14 bases left in between. CDR3 length equals 14 residues. Germline assignment: CDR1 SEHNR and CDR2 FQNEAQ (reference sequence). The material was PBMCs, obtained after 24 months of ibrutinib treatment. This clonotype originated in a human donor with chronic lymphocytic leukemia. The J gene is TRBJ1-2, the V gene TRBV7-9, with D hard to call. CDR3 protein: CASSFQTPRDGYTF. CDR3 DNA: TGTGCCAGCAGCTTCCAGACTCCAAGAGATGGCTACACCTTC.